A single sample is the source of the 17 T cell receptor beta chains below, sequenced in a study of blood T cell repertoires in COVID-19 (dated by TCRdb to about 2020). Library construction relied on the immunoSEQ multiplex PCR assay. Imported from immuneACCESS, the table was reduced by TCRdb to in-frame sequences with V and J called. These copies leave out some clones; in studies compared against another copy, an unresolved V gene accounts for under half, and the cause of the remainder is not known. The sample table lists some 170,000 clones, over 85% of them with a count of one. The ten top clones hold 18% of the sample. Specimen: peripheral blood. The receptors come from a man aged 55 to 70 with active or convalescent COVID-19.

The CDR3 DNA reads TGTGCCAGCAGCCAAGGGGGATCGGACAGGGGGCTAGATGGCTACACCTTC. Translated, it gives CASSQGGSDRGLDGYTF. The chain is built from TRBV14 and TRBJ1-2, with 11 bases matching TRBD1. CDR1 is SGHDN, CDR2 FVKESK, per germline. The junction had 10 bases not matched to a gene; V was cut back by 1 base and J by 6 bases. The CDR3 consists of 17 residues. The whole variable domain, remainder taken from reference TRBV14 and TRBJ1-2, is EAGVTQFPSHSVIEKGQTVTLRCDPISGHDNLYWYRRVMGKEIKFLLHFVKESKQDESGMPNNRFLAERTGGTYSTLKVQPAELEDSGVYFCASSQGGSDRGLDGYTFGSGTRLTVV.

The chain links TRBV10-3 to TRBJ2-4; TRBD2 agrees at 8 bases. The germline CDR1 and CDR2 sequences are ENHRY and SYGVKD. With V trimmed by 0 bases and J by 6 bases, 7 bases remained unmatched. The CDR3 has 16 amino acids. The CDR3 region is CAISESSGTLSNIQYF. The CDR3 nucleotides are TGTGCCATCAGTGAGTCTAGCGGGACTTTATCAAACATTCAGTACTTC.

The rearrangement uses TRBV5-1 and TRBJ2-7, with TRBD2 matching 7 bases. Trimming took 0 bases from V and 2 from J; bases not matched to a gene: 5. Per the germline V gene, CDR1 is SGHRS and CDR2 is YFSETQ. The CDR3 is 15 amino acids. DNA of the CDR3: TGCGCCAGCAGCTTGGGGCTAGCGGAAACCTACGAGCAGTACTTC. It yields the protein CASSLGLAETYEQYF.

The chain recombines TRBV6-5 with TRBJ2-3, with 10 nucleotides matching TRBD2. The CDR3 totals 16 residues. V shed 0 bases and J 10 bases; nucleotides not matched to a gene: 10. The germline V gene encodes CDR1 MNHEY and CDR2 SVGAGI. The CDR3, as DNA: TGTGCCAGCAGTTACTCGGGTAGCGGGGGGCCCCCAGCGCAGTATTTT. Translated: CASSYSGSGGPPAQYF.

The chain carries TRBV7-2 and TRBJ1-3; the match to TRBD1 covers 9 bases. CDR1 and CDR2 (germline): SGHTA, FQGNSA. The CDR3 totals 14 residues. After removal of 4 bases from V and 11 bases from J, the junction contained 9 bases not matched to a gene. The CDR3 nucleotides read TGTGCCAGCAGCTCATCCACAGGGGGCTCATCCATATATTTT. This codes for CASSSSTGGSSIYF.

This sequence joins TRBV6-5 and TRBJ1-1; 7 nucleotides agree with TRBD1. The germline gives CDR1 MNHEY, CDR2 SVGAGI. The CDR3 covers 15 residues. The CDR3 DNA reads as TGTGCTTATGGTCGGGCAGGGGGAATGAACACTGAAGCTTTCTTT. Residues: CAYGRAGGMNTEAFF.

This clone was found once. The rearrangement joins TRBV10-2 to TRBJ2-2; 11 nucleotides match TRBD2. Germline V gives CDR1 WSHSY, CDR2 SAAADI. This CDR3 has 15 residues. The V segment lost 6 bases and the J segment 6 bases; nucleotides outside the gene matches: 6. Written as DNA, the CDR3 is TGCGCCAGCAGAGCCTCTAGCGGGGGGTCCGGGGAGCTGTTTTTT. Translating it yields CASRASSGGSGELFF.

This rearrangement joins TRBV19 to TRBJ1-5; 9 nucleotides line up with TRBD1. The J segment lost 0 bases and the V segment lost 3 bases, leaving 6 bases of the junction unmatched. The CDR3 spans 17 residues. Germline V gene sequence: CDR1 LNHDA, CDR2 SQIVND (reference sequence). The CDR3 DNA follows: TGTGCCAGTAGTATTGGGGACAGGGCCTTTAGCAATCAGCCCCAGCATTTT. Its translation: CASSIGDRAFSNQPQHF. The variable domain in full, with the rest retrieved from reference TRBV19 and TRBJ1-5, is DGGITQSPKYLFRKEGQNVTLSCEQNLNHDAMYWYRQDPGQGLRLIYYSQIVNDFQKGDIAEGYSVSREKKESFPLTVTSAQKNPTAFYLCASSIGDRAFSNQPQHFGDGTRLSIL.

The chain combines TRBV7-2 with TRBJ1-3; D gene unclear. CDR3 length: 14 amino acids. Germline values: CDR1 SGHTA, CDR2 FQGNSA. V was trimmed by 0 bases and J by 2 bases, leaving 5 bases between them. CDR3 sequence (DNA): TGTGCCAGCAGCTTAGCAGCTCCTGGAAACACCATATATTTT. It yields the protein CASSLAAPGNTIYF.

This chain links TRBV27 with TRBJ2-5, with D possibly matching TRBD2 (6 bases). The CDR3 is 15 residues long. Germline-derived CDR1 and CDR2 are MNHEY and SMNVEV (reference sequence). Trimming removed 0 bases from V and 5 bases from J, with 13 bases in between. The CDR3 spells CASSLSLRGGETQYF. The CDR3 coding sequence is TGTGCCAGCAGTTTATCTCTGCGGGGTGGTGAGACCCAGTACTTC.

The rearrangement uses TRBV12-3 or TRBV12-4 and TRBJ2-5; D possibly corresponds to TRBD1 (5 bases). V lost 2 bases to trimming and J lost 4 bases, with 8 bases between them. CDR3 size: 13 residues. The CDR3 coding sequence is TGTGCCAGCAGTTTAACAGGACGAGAGACCCAGTACTTC. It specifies CASSLTGRETQYF.

This CDR3 is CASSLEGLAGVQFF. The DNA of the CDR3 is TGTGCCAGCAGCTTAGAGGGACTAGCGGGGGTTCAGTTCTTC. This chain connects TRBV11-2 to TRBJ2-1; the match to TRBD2 covers 14 bases. In germline, CDR1 is SGHAT, CDR2 FQNNGV. CDR3 length equals 14 residues. J was trimmed by 13 bases and V by 0 bases; bases with no gene match: 2.

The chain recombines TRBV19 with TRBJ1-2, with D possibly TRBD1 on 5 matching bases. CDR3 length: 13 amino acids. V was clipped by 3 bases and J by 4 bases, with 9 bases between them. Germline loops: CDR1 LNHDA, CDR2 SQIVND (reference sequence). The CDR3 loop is CASSIDSLYGYTF. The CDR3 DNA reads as TGTGCCAGTAGTATCGACAGCCTCTATGGCTACACCTTC.

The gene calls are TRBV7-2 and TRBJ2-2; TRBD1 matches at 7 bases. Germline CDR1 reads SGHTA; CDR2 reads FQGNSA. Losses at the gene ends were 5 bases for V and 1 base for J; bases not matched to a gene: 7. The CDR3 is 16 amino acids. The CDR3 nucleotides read TGTGCCAGCAGCGCCCGACAGGGTATGAACACCGGGGAGCTGTTTTTT. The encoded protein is CASSARQGMNTGELFF.

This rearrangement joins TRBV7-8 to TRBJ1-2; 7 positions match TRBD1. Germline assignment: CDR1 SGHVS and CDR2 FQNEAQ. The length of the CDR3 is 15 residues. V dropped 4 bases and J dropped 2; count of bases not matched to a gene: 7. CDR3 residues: CASSSTGVWNYGYTF. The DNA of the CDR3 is TGTGCCAGCAGCTCAACAGGGGTTTGGAACTATGGCTACACCTTC.

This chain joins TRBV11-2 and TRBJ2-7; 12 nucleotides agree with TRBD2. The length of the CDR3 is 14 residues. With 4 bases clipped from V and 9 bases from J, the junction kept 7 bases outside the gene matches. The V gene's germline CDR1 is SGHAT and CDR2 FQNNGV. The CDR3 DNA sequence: TGTGCCAGCAGCTCGCAACTAGCGGGGGGATTGCAGTACTTC. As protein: CASSSQLAGGLQYF.

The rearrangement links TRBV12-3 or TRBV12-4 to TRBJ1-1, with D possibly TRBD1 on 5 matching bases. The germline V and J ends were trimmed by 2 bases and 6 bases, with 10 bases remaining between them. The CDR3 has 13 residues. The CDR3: CASSLSGRSEAFF. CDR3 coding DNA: TGTGCCAGCAGTTTATCAGGGCGGTCTGAAGCTTTCTTT.